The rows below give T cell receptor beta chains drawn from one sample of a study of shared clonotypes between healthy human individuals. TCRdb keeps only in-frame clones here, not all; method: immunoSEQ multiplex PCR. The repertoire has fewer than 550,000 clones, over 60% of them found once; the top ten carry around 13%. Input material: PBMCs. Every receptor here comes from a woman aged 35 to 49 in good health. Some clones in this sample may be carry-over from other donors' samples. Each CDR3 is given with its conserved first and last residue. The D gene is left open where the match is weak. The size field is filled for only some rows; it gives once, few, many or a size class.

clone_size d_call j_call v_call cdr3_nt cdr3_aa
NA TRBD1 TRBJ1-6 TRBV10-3 TGTGCCATCAGTGAGCCCAAGGGACAGCCTAATTCACCCCTCCACTTT CAISEPKGQPNSPLHF
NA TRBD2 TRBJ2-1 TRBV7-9 TGTGCCAGCAGCGGCTCTAGCGGGACCGCCTACAATGAGCAGTTCTTC CASSGSSGTAYNEQFF
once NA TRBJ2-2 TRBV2 TGTGCCAGCAAGGGGACACTCAGGACCGGGGAGCTGTTTTTT CASKGTLRTGELFF
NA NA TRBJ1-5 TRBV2 TGTGCCAGCAGTGTCTTAGGGCTTAGCAATCAGCCCCAGCATTTT CASSVLGLSNQPQHF
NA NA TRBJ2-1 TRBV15 TGTGCCACCAGCAGAGTATACAATGAGCAGTTCTTC CATSRVYNEQFF
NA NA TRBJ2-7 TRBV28 TGTGCCAGCGCGACAGAGACCTACGAGCAGTACTTC CASATETYEQYF
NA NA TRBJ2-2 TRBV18 TGTGCCAGCTCACCCTCGGGATCGAACACCGGGGAGCTGTTTTTT CASSPSGSNTGELFF
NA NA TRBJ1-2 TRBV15 TGTGCCACCAGCAGAGAATCCCCCGCGACAGGTGGTGGCTACACCTTC CATSRESPATGGGYTF
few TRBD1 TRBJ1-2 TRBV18 TGTGCCAGCTCCGAGGGGACAGGAAGGGATGGCTACACCTTC CASSEGTGRDGYTF
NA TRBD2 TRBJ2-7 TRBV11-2 TGTGCCAGCAGCTTTAGCCGTAGCGGGAATTACGAGCAGTACTTC CASSFSRSGNYEQYF
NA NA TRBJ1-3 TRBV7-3 TGTGCCAGCAGCCCGGGACACCTTGGAAACACCATATATTTT CASSPGHLGNTIYF
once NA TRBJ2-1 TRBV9 TGTGCCAGCAGCGGAGACCCCTACAATGAGCAGTTCTTC CASSGDPYNEQFF
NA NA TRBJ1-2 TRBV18 TGTGCCAGCTCACCGGAGGGACCTAACTATGGCTACACCTTC CASSPEGPNYGYTF
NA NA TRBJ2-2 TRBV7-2 TGTGCCAGCAGCTACCGGACGGGGACCGGGGAGCTGTTTTTT CASSYRTGTGELFF
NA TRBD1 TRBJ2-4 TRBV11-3 TGTGCCAGCAGCCCCGGACAGGGTCTAGCCAAAAACATTCAGTACTTC CASSPGQGLAKNIQYF
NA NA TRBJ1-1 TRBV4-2 TGTGCCAGCAGCCAAGTGGGGGCCGTGGGTGAAGCTTTCTTT CASSQVGAVGEAFF
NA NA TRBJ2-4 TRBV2 TGTGCCAGCAGGGACCAACTGATACTAGCCGCCAAAAACATTCAGTACTTC CASRDQLILAAKNIQYF
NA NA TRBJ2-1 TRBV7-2 TGTGCCAGCAGCCTCAACCGCCGGGACTTCCAGTTCTTC CASSLNRRDFQFF
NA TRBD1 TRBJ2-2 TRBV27 TGTGCCAGCAGGGGTTTTGGGACAGGGGTCTCCGGGGAGCTGTTTTTT CASRGFGTGVSGELFF
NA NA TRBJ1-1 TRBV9 TGTGCCAGCAGCGTAGCGGTCATGAACACTGAAGCTTTCTTT CASSVAVMNTEAFF
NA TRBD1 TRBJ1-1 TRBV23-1 TGCGCCAGCAGTCAAATCCTTGACAGGGGTCCTAAGGGGAACGCTGAAGCTTTCTTT CASSQILDRGPKGNAEAFF
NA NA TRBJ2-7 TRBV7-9 TGTGCCAGCAGCGCCGACACCTACGAGCAGTACTTC CASSADTYEQYF
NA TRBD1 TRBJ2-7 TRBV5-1 TGCGCCAGCAGCTGGGCCGGGACAGGTGATTACGAGCAGTACTTC CASSWAGTGDYEQYF
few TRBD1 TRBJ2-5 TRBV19 TGTGCCAGTAGTACAACCGGGACAGTCCCCCAGTACTTC CASSTTGTVPQYF
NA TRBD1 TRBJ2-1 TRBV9 TGTGCCAGCAGCCTAACAGGGGCGGGCCGCTACAATGAGCAGTTCTTC CASSLTGAGRYNEQFF
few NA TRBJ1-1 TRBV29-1 TGCAGCGTTGAACTGTTCACGAACACTGAAGCTTTCTTT CSVELFTNTEAFF
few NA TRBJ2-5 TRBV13 TGTGCCAGCAGCTCTCGACTGGGGACCCAGTACTTC CASSSRLGTQYF
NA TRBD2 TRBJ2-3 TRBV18 TGTGCCAGCTCACCTGGGACTAGCGATACAGATACGCAGTATTTT CASSPGTSDTDTQYF
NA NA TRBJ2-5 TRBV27 TGTGCCAGCAGTTTGCGACGGAAAGAGACCCAGTACTTC CASSLRRKETQYF
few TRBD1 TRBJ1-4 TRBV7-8 TGTGCCAGCAGCCTAGGGACAGAACTGTTTTTT CASSLGTELFF
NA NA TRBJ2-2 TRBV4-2 TGTGCCAGCAGCCAAGATTCCGGTCCCGGGGAGCTGTTTTTT CASSQDSGPGELFF
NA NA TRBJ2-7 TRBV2 TGTGCCAGCAGGCCGGTGGAGGGTTCCTACGAGCAGTACTTC CASRPVEGSYEQYF
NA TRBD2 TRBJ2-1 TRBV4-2 TGTGCCAGCAGCCCAGTTCTAGCGGTCTCCAGCTCCTACAATGAGCAGTTCTTC CASSPVLAVSSSYNEQFF
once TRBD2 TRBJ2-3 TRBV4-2 TGTGCCAGCAGCCCGAAAGGACTAGCGGGAGGACTCGCTAGCACAGATACGCAGTATTTT CASSPKGLAGGLASTDTQYF
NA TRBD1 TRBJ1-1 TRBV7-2 TGTGCCAGCAGCTTAGCCCCACAGGGGTACACTGAAGCTTTCTTT CASSLAPQGYTEAFF
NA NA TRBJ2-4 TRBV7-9 TGTGCCAGCAGCTTAGGACTAACAGAGGGGGGCATTCAGTACTTC CASSLGLTEGGIQYF
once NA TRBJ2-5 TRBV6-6 TGTGCCAGCAGTTACTACCCTTTGGGACTGAAAGAGACCCAGTACTTC CASSYYPLGLKETQYF
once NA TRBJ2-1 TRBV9 TGTGCCAGCAGCCCAACCGGGGCCGGGGATGAGCAGTTCTTC CASSPTGAGDEQFF
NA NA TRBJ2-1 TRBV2 TGTGCCAGCAGGAGCCGGCTAGCAGACCTGATGAGAATACGGGGTGAGCAGTTCTTC CASRSRLADLMRIRGEQFF
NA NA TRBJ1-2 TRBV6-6 TGTGCCAGCACCCTTTGGACCCCCCAAGTGAACTATGGCTACACCTTC CASTLWTPQVNYGYTF
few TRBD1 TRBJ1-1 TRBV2 TGTGCCAGCAGTGATAGATCGACAGGGGGCACTGAAGCTTTCTTT CASSDRSTGGTEAFF
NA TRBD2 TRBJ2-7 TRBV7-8 TGTGCCAGCAGCCCACTCAATAGCGGGAGCACCTACGAGCAGTACTTC CASSPLNSGSTYEQYF
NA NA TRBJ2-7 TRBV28 TGTGCCAGCAGTTTATACCGCGGGATCACCTACGAGCAGTACTTC CASSLYRGITYEQYF
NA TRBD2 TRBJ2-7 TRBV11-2 TGTGCCAGCAGCTTTGGAGCGGGAGGGCCTTTGGGGCAGTACTTC CASSFGAGGPLGQYF
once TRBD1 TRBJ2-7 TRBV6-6 TGTGCCAGCAGTTCCGACAGGGTCGACTACGAGCAGTACTTC CASSSDRVDYEQYF
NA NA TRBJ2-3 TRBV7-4 TGTGCCAGCAGCTTGTCCCACACCCAATTTATGTCTTGGCAGTATTTT CASSLSHTQFMSWQYF
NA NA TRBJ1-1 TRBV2 TGTGCCAGCAAACGGGGGGTTCCCTTCAGCACTGAAGCTTTCTTT CASKRGVPFSTEAFF